The next 21 T cell receptor beta chains were all read from a single sample in a study of pediatric ulcerative colitis. Produced via immunoSEQ multiplex PCR; TCRdb's table is partial and in-frame only. The sample lists 55,000 to 70,000 clones, about 89% occurring once. The sample consisted of blood. These receptors were taken from a boy aged 5-17 years who was a control in a study of pediatric ulcerative colitis.

The chain links TRBV15 to TRBJ1-2; D is ambiguous. The V gene lost 0 bases and the J gene lost 7 bases, with 12 bases spanning the gap. CDR3 length: 14 residues. CDR1 and CDR2 from the germline V gene are LNHNV and YYDKDF (reference sequence). Here the CDR3 DNA reads TGTGCCACCAGCAGAGATCTCGAGGTTGGTGGCTACACCTTC. Residues: CATSRDLEVGGYTF. The full variable domain, rest sourced from reference TRBV15 and TRBJ1-2, is DAMVIQNPRYQVTQFGKPVTLSCSQTLNHNVMYWYQQKSSQAPKLLFHYYDKDFNNEADTPDNFQSRRPNTSFCFLDIRSPGLGDTAMYLCATSRDLEVGGYTFGSGTRLTVV.

This clone was recorded only once. The chain carries TRBV15 and TRBJ1-1; 7 nucleotides line up with TRBD1. With V trimmed by 8 bases and J by 0 bases, 6 bases remained unmatched. Looked up from germline, CDR1 is LNHNV and CDR2 is YYDKDF (reference sequence). The CDR3 is 14 amino acids. CDR3 DNA sequence: TGTGCCACCGCAAGGACAGGAATGAACACTGAAGCTTTCTTT. It codes for CATARTGMNTEAFF.

This clone was picked up a small number of times. The genes are TRBV2 and TRBJ1-5; TRBD1 agrees at 7 bases. The CDR3 extends over 17 amino acids. CDR1 SNHLY and CDR2 FYNNEI come from the germline V gene. V was clipped by 5 bases and J by 0 bases; unmatched bases: 10. This CDR3 is CASSTHMTGNSNQPQHF. CDR3 nucleotide sequence: TGTGCCAGCAGTACCCATATGACAGGGAATAGCAATCAGCCCCAGCATTTT.

The chain joins TRBV6-1 to TRBJ1-1, with TRBD1 matching over 10 bases. The junction had 3 bases not matched to a gene; V was cut back by 1 base and J by 7 bases. Germline CDR1 reads MNHNS; CDR2 reads SASEGT. The CDR3 length is 14 residues. The CDR3 sequence is CASSEGQGASEAFF. Written as DNA, the CDR3 is TGTGCCAGCAGTGAAGGACAGGGGGCTAGTGAAGCTTTCTTT.

V is TRBV19 and J is TRBJ2-5; tentatively, D is TRBD1 (6 bases). The ends were cut back, 5 bases at V and 3 bases at J, with 10 bases in the middle. CDR3 length equals 13 residues. Looked up from germline, CDR1 is LNHDA and CDR2 is SQIVND (reference sequence). CDR3 residues: CASSYAGEETQYF. The CDR3 DNA reads as TGTGCCAGTAGTTATGCAGGGGAAGAGACCCAGTACTTC.

The J gene is TRBJ2-7, the V gene TRBV28; weak D call: TRBD2 (5 bases). With 3 bases removed from V and 0 bases from J, the gap between germline ends came to 9 bases. The germline V gene encodes CDR1 MDHEN and CDR2 SYDVKM. The CDR3 has 14 amino acids. The CDR3 bases are TGTGCCAGCAGTTTCAAGCGGAACTCCTACGAGCAGTACTTC. Translated: CASSFKRNSYEQYF. Filled out from reference TRBV28 and TRBJ2-7, the complete variable domain reads DVKVTQSSRYLVKRTGEKVFLECVQDMDHENMFWYRQDPGLGLRLIYFSYDVKMKEKGDIPEGYSVSREKKERFSLILESASTNQTSMYLCASSFKRNSYEQYFGPGTRLTVT.

V usage is TRBV5-1 and J usage is TRBJ1-2; the D is unclear. CDR3 length equals 15 residues. CDR1 is SGHRS, CDR2 YFSETQ, per germline. Trimming removed 0 bases from V and 8 bases from J, with 17 bases in between. The CDR3: CASSLVPGLSQGYTF. The CDR3 coding sequence is TGCGCCAGCAGCTTGGTCCCCGGGTTGTCTCAGGGCTACACCTTC.

The V and J genes are TRBV4-3 and TRBJ1-2; D remains unclear. This CDR3 contains 15 residues. Germline lookup yields CDR1 LGHNA and CDR2 YSLEER. Trimming shortened V by 1 base and J by 2 bases, and 11 bases separated the two germline ends. Here the CDR3 reads CASSQAVGRNYGYTF. CDR3 nucleotides: TGCGCCAGCAGCCAAGCGGTCGGCAGGAACTATGGCTACACCTTC.

The chain uses TRBV4-2 and TRBJ2-3; D is perhaps TRBD1 (6 bases). The CDR3 is 16 residues long. From germline, CDR1 is LGHNA and CDR2 YNFKEQ. With 3 bases removed from V and 1 base from J, the gap between germline ends came to 14 bases. For the CDR3, the DNA is TGTGCCAGCAGCCAGGAACAGGGTTCGGGCACAGATACGCAGTATTTT. This translates into CASSQEQGSGTDTQYF.

This clone has just one count. The V and J genes are TRBV7-9 and TRBJ2-5; D ambiguous. CDR1 SEHNR and CDR2 FQNEAQ come from the germline V gene (reference sequence). Trimming removed 5 bases from V and 5 bases from J, with 9 bases in between. There are 12 residues in the CDR3. CDR3 in DNA: TGTGCCAGCAGCACCCCGTTGGAGACCCAGTACTTC. Its protein product is CASSTPLETQYF.

The V and J genes are TRBV4-1 and TRBJ2-7; 8 bases are a match to TRBD1. J was trimmed by 2 bases and V by 5 bases; bases with no gene match: 11. The CDR3 runs to 16 residues. Germline V lookup: CDR1 MGHRA, CDR2 YSYEKL. DNA for the CDR3: TGCGCCAGCAGCGATTCGACAGGGGCCCTGACCTACGAGCAGTACTTC. Translating it yields CASSDSTGALTYEQYF.

The chain has TRBV30 and TRBJ1-1; 9 bases agree with TRBD1. The CDR3 runs to 14 residues. Germline V gene data show CDR1 as GTSNPN and CDR2 as SVGIG (reference sequence). Trimming cost V 2 bases and J 2 bases; bases outside gene matches: 3. CDR3 coding DNA: TGTGCCTGGAGTCCGGGACAGGGAAACACTGAAGCTTTCTTT. This sequence encodes CAWSPGQGNTEAFF.

V gene TRBV28 combines with J gene TRBJ2-7; 11 bases fit TRBD2. V gave up 6 bases and J gave up 6 bases; unmatched junction bases: 7. This CDR3 comprises 14 residues. CDR1 and CDR2 (germline): MDHEN, SYDVKM. The CDR3 reads CASSLTSGSVEQYF. CDR3 DNA sequence: TGTGCCAGCAGCCTTACTAGCGGGAGTGTCGAGCAGTACTTC. Based on the CDR3 plus reference TRBV28 and TRBJ2-7, the full variable domain is DVKVTQSSRYLVKRTGEKVFLECVQDMDHENMFWYRQDPGLGLRLIYFSYDVKMKEKGDIPEGYSVSREKKERFSLILESASTNQTSMYLCASSLTSGSVEQYFGPGTRLTVT.

The chain has TRBV9 and TRBJ2-1; unclear D gene. Trimming shortened V by 0 bases and J by 8 bases, and 9 bases separated the two germline ends. Germline lookup yields CDR1 SGDLS and CDR2 YYNGEE. This CDR3 comprises 13 residues. The CDR3 nucleotides are TGTGCCAGCAGCGTAGCCCCATGGGATGAGCAGTTCTTC. This gives the protein CASSVAPWDEQFF.

This chain connects TRBV18 to TRBJ1-4, with a possible D match to TRBD1 (5 bases). The germline V gene encodes CDR1 KGHSH and CDR2 LQKENI. V was clipped by 2 bases and J by 0 bases, with 16 bases between them. The CDR3 covers 18 residues. The CDR3 loop reads CASSPIGASQPTNEKLFF. The CDR3 region has the DNA TGTGCCAGCTCACCAATTGGGGCTTCCCAGCCAACTAATGAAAAACTGTTTTTT.

The chain couples TRBV10-3 to TRBJ1-1, with a possible D match to TRBD1 (5 bases). V lost 6 bases and J lost 6, with 17 bases in between. This CDR3 has 14 amino acids. The germline V gene has CDR1 ENHRY and CDR2 SYGVKD. The CDR3 nucleotides are TGTGCCATCAGCCCTGTCGGTGAGGGGTCTGAAGCTTTCTTT. It yields the protein CAISPVGEGSEAFF.

This chain uses TRBV6-6 with TRBJ2-7, with D unresolved. The length of the CDR3 is 11 residues. The V end lost 0 bases, the J end lost 7 bases, and 4 bases lay between the germline ends. Germline V gives CDR1 MNHNY, CDR2 SVGAGI (reference sequence). The CDR3, as DNA: TGTGCCAGCAGTTACTCTGGTGAGCAGTACTTC. Protein sequence: CASSYSGEQYF.

V and J are TRBV2 and TRBJ2-1; the match to TRBD2 covers 9 bases. Unmatched junction bases numbered 3, after V lost 4 bases and J lost 5 bases. The germline V gene encodes CDR1 SNHLY and CDR2 FYNNEI. The CDR3 has 14 amino acids. The CDR3 bases are TGTGCCAGCAGTGCCCAGCGGGGGGACAATGAGCAGTTCTTC. Protein sequence: CASSAQRGDNEQFF. The variable domain in full, completed from reference TRBV2 and TRBJ2-1, reads EPEVTQTPSHQVTQMGQEVILRCVPISNHLYFYWYRQILGQKVEFLVSFYNNEISEKSEIFDDQFSVERPDGSNFTLKIRSTKLEDSAMYFCASSAQRGDNEQFFGPGTRLTVL.

J is TRBJ1-1 and V is TRBV6-1; D perhaps matches TRBD1 (6 bases). Germline CDR1 reads MNHNS; CDR2 reads SASEGT. V lost 5 bases and J lost 0, with 10 bases in between. This CDR3 has 14 amino acids. The CDR3 protein is CASSLGHLNTEAFF. The DNA for the CDR3 is TGTGCCAGCAGTTTGGGACACCTGAACACTGAAGCTTTCTTT.

This sequence joins TRBV10-2 and TRBJ2-3; no clear D. Between the trimmed V and J ends, which lost 2 bases and 0 bases, there was a span of 6 bases. The CDR3 spans 14 residues. Germline lookup yields CDR1 WSHSY and CDR2 SAAADI. CDR3: CASSEPDSTDTQYF. CDR3 in DNA: TGCGCCAGCAGTGAGCCGGATAGCACAGATACGCAGTATTTT.

This sequence joins TRBV19 and TRBJ1-5; 9 nucleotides agree with TRBD1. The CDR3 contains 17 residues. V lost 7 bases and J lost 1; bases outside the gene matches: 11. Germline values: CDR1 LNHDA, CDR2 SQIVND (reference sequence). The CDR3, as DNA: TGTGCCAGTATTGGGGACAGGGAAAGAGGCAGCAATCAGCCCCAGCATTTT. It specifies CASIGDRERGSNQPQHF.